This TCR beta chain was sequenced during a study of shared T cell receptors in the human thymus. The V end lost 5 bases, the J end lost 1 base, and 12 bases lay between the germline ends. Germline CDR1 and CDR2: MNHEY and SMNVEV (reference sequence). The CDR3 is 14 amino acids. Some clones are missing from TCRdb's copy, which holds only in-frame ones; the method was immunoSEQ multiplex PCR. The sample comprises hundreds of thousands of clones, over 75% of which are singletons, and roughly 0.0089% rests with the top ten. In addition, the sample was reused for a study of human thymus T cells. That investigation notes: In corrective heart surgery, resections were taken, and these provided the thymus tissue. Thymic as well as blood repertoires seemed to favor certain V and J genes unevenly.

This chain joins TRBV27 and TRBJ2-7; maybe TRBD1 (6 bases). Sequenced sample: thymocytes. This sequence was found in a boy in the first two years of life with a congenital heart defect. The DNA for the CDR3 is TGTGCCAGCAGTGATCGGACAGATTCCTACGAGCAGTACTTC. It is translated as CASSDRTDSYEQYF.